The present entry profiles one TCR beta chain with its context. Its antigen is currently unknown. This CDR3 has 15 residues. Germline assignment: CDR1 SGHNT and CDR2 YYREEE (reference sequence). V shed 2 bases and J shed 7 bases, with 16 bases lying between them. These data are taken from a study of siplizumab effects on memory and regulatory T cells. Study conclusions and caveats: Naive T cells looked more diverse than memory cells, and they looked like major contributors to the alloresponse. The average Treg-derived proportion among mappable alloreactive CD4+ clones was 65% to 80% with siplizumab versus about 27% in controls.

Only in-frame clones appear in the TCRdb table, and some are missing; sequencing was by immunoSEQ multiplex PCR. This sample has about 82,000 clones; about 87% occur once, and the top ten carry about 1.4%. What was sequenced was Tregs sorted from blood. The J gene is TRBJ2-1, the V gene TRBV5-4, with D possibly being TRBD1 (6 bases). The receptor was isolated from a human donor in good health. CDR3 sequence reads: CASSFRTAGGNEQFF. DNA of the CDR3: TGTGCCAGCAGCTTTAGGACAGCCGGCGGGAATGAGCAGTTCTTC.